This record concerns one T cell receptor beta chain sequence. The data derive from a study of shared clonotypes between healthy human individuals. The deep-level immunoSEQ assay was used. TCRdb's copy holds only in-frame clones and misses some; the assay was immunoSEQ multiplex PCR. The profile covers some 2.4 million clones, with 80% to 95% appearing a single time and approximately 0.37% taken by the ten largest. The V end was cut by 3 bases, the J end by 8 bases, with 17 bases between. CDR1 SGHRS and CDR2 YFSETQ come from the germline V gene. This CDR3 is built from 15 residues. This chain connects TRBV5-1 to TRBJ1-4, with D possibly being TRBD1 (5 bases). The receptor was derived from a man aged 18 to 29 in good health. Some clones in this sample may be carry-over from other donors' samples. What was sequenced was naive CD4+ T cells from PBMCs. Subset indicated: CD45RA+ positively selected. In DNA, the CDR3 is TGCGCCAGCAGCTCATACGGTGATGGGGGAGAAAAACTGTTTTTT. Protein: CASSSYGDGGEKLFF.